One and the same sample provided the 9 T cell receptor beta chains below, sequenced in a study of neurological immune-mediated disorders. A single record per CDR3 protein comes from TCRdb applying MiXCR to the 5' RACE reads. The sample holds tens of thousands of distinct CDR3 sequences, more than 12% seen once. The sample consisted of CD4+ T cells from blood. The receptors were gathered from a woman in her fifties or sixties with HTLV-1-associated myelopathy (HAM/TSP).

V usage is TRBV15 and J usage is TRBJ2-5, with D hard to call. Looked up from germline, CDR1 is LNHNV and CDR2 is YYDKDF (reference sequence). Trimming stripped 4 bases from V and 7 bases from J, with 10 bases between. The length of the CDR3 is 12 residues. CDR3 loop: CATSTAPGTQYF. The CDR3 DNA reads TGTGCCACCAGCACCGCGCCGGGGACCCAGTACTTC.

A word on this clonotype: The DNA is left out, because the CDR3 cannot be placed on it with certainty; the CDR3 is given as TCRdb lists it. The chain uses TRBV5-1 and TRBJ2-1; the table assigns TRBD1, which was not confirmed against the DNA. Germline V gene lookup returns CDR1 SGHRS and CDR2 YFSETQ. 21 amino acids form the CDR3, both terminal residues included. CDR3 loop: CASSFYICSALGGETYNEQFF.

This clonotype has ten or more counts. V is TRBV30 and J is TRBJ2-6; D is uncertain. Trimming removed 1 base at V and 4 bases at J, with 11 bases between. This CDR3 is built from 15 residues. The germline gives CDR1 GTSNPN, CDR2 SVGIG (reference sequence). Here the CDR3 reads CAWSGAFGGANVLTF. The CDR3, as DNA: TGTGCCTGGAGTGGGGCCTTTGGGGGGGCCAACGTCCTGACTTTC.

This clonotype was seen at least ten times. This chain connects TRBV27 to TRBJ2-2; 7 bases are shared with TRBD1. Losses at the gene ends were 6 bases for V and 0 bases for J; bases not matched to a gene: 1. CDR3 length: 14 amino acids. CDR1 and CDR2 from the germline V gene are MNHEY and SMNVEV (reference sequence). The CDR3 coding sequence is TGTGCCAGCAGAGGGACAGCGAACACCGGGGAGCTGTTTTTT. Amino acid sequence: CASRGTANTGELFF.

This clonotype was recorded many times. The chain couples TRBV5-1 to TRBJ1-6, with a tentative D call TRBD1 (6 bases). V lost 4 bases, J lost 5 bases, and 16 bases lay in between. The germline gives CDR1 SGHRS, CDR2 YFSETQ. This CDR3 contains 16 residues. CDR3 region: CASSPSGGGDNSPLHF. DNA for the CDR3: TGCGCCAGCAGCCCTTCCGGGGGGGGCGATAATTCACCCCTCCACTTT.

The J gene is TRBJ1-1, the V gene TRBV7-6; a possible D gene is TRBD1 (5 bases). The CDR3 consists of 14 residues. Per the germline V gene, CDR1 is SGHVS and CDR2 is FNYEAQ. Trimming cost V 5 bases and J 3 bases, with 13 bases left between them. The CDR3 region is CASSPESGHTEAFF. The CDR3 coding sequence is TGTGCCAGCAGCCCTGAATCGGGGCACACTGAAGCTTTCTTT.

This clonotype showed up many times. J is TRBJ2-1 and V is TRBV11-2; possibly TRBD1 for D (5 bases). CDR1 SGHAT and CDR2 FQNNGV come from the germline V gene. CDR3 length equals 14 residues. Trimming took off 1 base at V and 3 bases at J, with 7 bases between the two ends. The CDR3 protein is CASSLGQNYNEQFF. CDR3 coding DNA: TGTGCCAGCAGCTTAGGACAGAACTACAATGAGCAGTTCTTC.

This clonotype was observed at least ten times. The J gene is TRBJ2-5, the V gene TRBV5-1, with D possibly matching TRBD1 (5 bases). V was clipped by 2 bases and J by 1 base, with 15 bases between them. This CDR3 contains 16 residues. Germline values: CDR1 SGHRS, CDR2 YFSETQ. The CDR3 spells CASSFNMADSQETQYF. The CDR3 bases are TGCGCCAGCAGCTTTAATATGGCAGACAGCCAAGAGACCCAGTACTTC. Using reference TRBV5-1 and TRBJ2-5 for the parts outside the CDR3, the full variable domain is KAGVTQTPRYLIKTRGQQVTLSCSPISGHRSVSWYQQTPGQGLQFLFEYFSETQRNKGNFPGRFSGRQFSNSRSEMNVSTLELGDSALYLCASSFNMADSQETQYFGPGTRLLVL.

By share of the sample, this clonotype is medium-sized. The chain has TRBV2 and TRBJ1-1; D is unclear. V gave up 2 bases and J gave up 8 bases, with 15 bases separating them. Germline CDR1 SNHLY, CDR2 FYNNEI. There are 14 residues in the CDR3. The CDR3 is CASSEFWGAAEAFF. Here the CDR3 DNA reads TGTGCCAGCAGTGAATTCTGGGGAGCGGCGGAAGCTTTCTTT. The full variable domain, completed using reference TRBV2 and TRBJ1-1, is EPEVTQTPSHQVTQMGQEVILRCVPISNHLYFYWYRQILGQKVEFLVSFYNNEISEKSEIFDDQFSVERPDGSNFTLKIRSTKLEDSAMYFCASSEFWGAAEAFFGQGTRLTVV.